A single sample gave rise to the 28 T cell receptor beta chains below, sequenced in a study of blood T cell repertoires in COVID-19 (dated by TCRdb to about 2020). Library generation was performed with the immunoSEQ multiplex PCR assay. In TCRdb, the immuneACCESS table is reduced to in-frame sequences with V and J assigned. These tables do not hold every clone; where another copy was compared, an unresolved V gene accounts for under half, and the others remain unexplained. Within this sample are about 280,000 clones, with 89% of them counted one time only. Of the sample, roughly 2.2% falls within the top ten clones. Sequenced sample: peripheral blood. The receptors here all came from a man aged 50 to 59 with acute or convalescent COVID-19.

This clone was seen a few times. The chain joins TRBV5-4 to TRBJ2-3, with 7 bases identical to TRBD1. Germline trimming cut 4 bases from V and 6 bases from J; bases unmatched to any gene: 14. The germline CDR1 and CDR2 sequences are SGHNT and YYREEE (reference sequence). This CDR3 comprises 16 residues. The CDR3 nucleotides read TGTGCCAGCAGCCAACCGGGACAGCCGCTGATTGATACGCAGTATTTT. This sequence encodes CASSQPGQPLIDTQYF.

The V gene is TRBV29-1, the J gene TRBJ2-1, with 11 positions matching TRBD2. CDR1 is SQVTM, CDR2 ANQGSEA, per germline. J gave up 8 bases and V 3 bases, and 12 bases lay outside the gene matches. The CDR3 sequence is 16 residues long. This CDR3 is CSVEGLAALSGDEQFF. Written as DNA, the CDR3 is TGCAGCGTTGAGGGACTAGCGGCTCTCTCGGGGGATGAGCAGTTCTTC.

J is TRBJ1-2 and V is TRBV9, with 7 bases identical to TRBD1. The CDR3 totals 12 residues. The germline gives CDR1 SGDLS, CDR2 YYNGEE. The J segment lost 6 bases and the V segment lost 9 bases, leaving 8 bases of the junction unmatched. CDR3 sequence (DNA): TGTGCCACAATACAGGGGTTGAATGGCTACACCTTC. Protein product: CATIQGLNGYTF.

The chain links TRBV27 to TRBJ2-2; D is unresolved. Deletions cut 3 bases from V and 1 base from J, with 15 bases between. The CDR3 totals 17 residues. The germline V gene has CDR1 MNHEY and CDR2 SMNVEV (reference sequence). CDR3 loop: CASSFLDTTLNTGELFF. The CDR3 DNA reads TGTGCCAGCAGTTTCCTCGACACAACCTTGAACACCGGGGAGCTGTTTTTT.

This chain connects TRBV5-4 to TRBJ2-5; D is perhaps TRBD2 (6 bases). V lost 4 bases and J 4 bases, leaving 17 bases between the germline ends. Germline V gene sequence: CDR1 SGHNT, CDR2 YYREEE (reference sequence). CDR3 length: 15 amino acids. DNA of the CDR3: TGTGCCAGCAGCCTATCTCAGGGAGGCAGAGAGACCCAGTACTTC. Translation: CASSLSQGGRETQYF.

V usage is TRBV5-5 and J usage is TRBJ1-1, with D possibly matching TRBD1 (5 bases). The germline V gene encodes CDR1 SGHKS and CDR2 YYEKEE (reference sequence). The CDR3 covers 13 residues. The V gene lost 0 bases and the J gene lost 9 bases, with 12 bases spanning the gap. Here the CDR3 DNA reads TGTGCCAGCAGCTTGGTAAGACAGCCTAAAGCTTTCTTT. It codes for CASSLVRQPKAFF.

The chain employs TRBV5-6 and TRBJ1-4; D not resolved. The CDR3 spans 18 residues. Germline V gene lookup returns CDR1 SGHDT and CDR2 YYEEEE. Trimming took off 0 bases at V and 1 base at J, with 16 bases between the two ends. In DNA, the CDR3 is TGTGCCAGCAGCTTGGAGCGGCAAAGAACACAAACTAATGAAAAACTGTTTTTT. It is translated as CASSLERQRTQTNEKLFF.

The V and J genes are TRBV10-3 and TRBJ2-3, with D possibly matching TRBD2 (5 bases). The CDR3 covers 12 residues. The germline gives CDR1 ENHRY, CDR2 SYGVKD. V was clipped by 8 bases and J by 1 base, with 7 bases between them. DNA of the CDR3: TGTGCCATCGACGGGGGCACAGATACGCAGTATTTT. Translation gives CAIDGGTDTQYF.

The chain joins TRBV10-1 to TRBJ2-5; maybe TRBD2 (5 bases). The CDR3 covers 15 residues. Germline V lookup: CDR1 WNHNN, CDR2 SYGVQD (reference sequence). Trimming took 0 bases from V and 4 from J, leaving 12 bases between them. CDR3: CASSESGLAPETQYF. The DNA for the CDR3 is TGCGCCAGCAGTGAGTCGGGTCTAGCCCCAGAGACCCAGTACTTC.

Only a few counts were recorded for this clone. The chain's CDR3 is CAWSVFGGVYQPQHF. The DNA of the CDR3 is TGTGCCTGGAGTGTCTTTGGAGGTGTCTATCAGCCCCAGCATTTT. This chain links TRBV30 with TRBJ1-5; no reliable D call. V lost 0 bases and J lost 5, with 14 bases in between. Germline CDR1 reads GTSNPN; CDR2 reads SVGIG (reference sequence). CDR3 length: 15 amino acids.

This clone has only one observation. This rearrangement joins TRBV3-1 (or the pseudogene TRBV3-2) to TRBJ2-5, with 7 bases identical to TRBD1. The CDR3 totals 13 residues. Per germline, CDR1 LGHDT and CDR2 YNNKEL (reference sequence). With 1 base clipped from V and 7 bases from J, the junction kept 3 bases outside the gene matches. The CDR3 protein is CASSQGGGLTQYF. In DNA, the CDR3 is TGTGCCAGCAGCCAAGGAGGGGGCTTGACCCAGTACTTC.

The genes are TRBV18 and TRBJ2-4, with a possible D match to TRBD2 (7 bases). The V end lost 0 bases, the J end lost 1 base, and 10 bases lay between the germline ends. The CDR3 contains 16 residues. From germline, CDR1 is KGHSH and CDR2 LQKENI. CDR3 sequence reads: CASSPPGGLAKNIQYF. In DNA form, the CDR3 reads TGTGCCAGCTCACCACCGGGGGGGCTGGCCAAAAACATTCAGTACTTC.

The genes are TRBV3-1 (or the pseudogene TRBV3-2) and TRBJ2-3; 10 positions match TRBD2. J was trimmed by 0 bases and V by 4 bases; bases with no gene match: 4. CDR3 length: 16 amino acids. CDR1 is LGHDT and CDR2 is YNNKEL in the germline V gene (reference sequence). CDR3 bases: TGTGCCAGCAGCCTCGGACTAGCGGCTAGCACAGATACGCAGTATTTT. This codes for CASSLGLAASTDTQYF.

The V gene is TRBV2, the J gene TRBJ2-2; 8 bases map to TRBD1. Germline V gene sequence: CDR1 SNHLY, CDR2 FYNNEI. There are 16 residues in the CDR3. The ends lost 8 bases at V and 2 bases at J; junction bases unmatched: 10. CDR3 DNA sequence: TGTGCCAGCCAACCCCTTGGACAGGGTAACACCGGGGAGCTGTTTTTT. As protein: CASQPLGQGNTGELFF. The full variable domain, completed using reference TRBV2 and TRBJ2-2, is EPEVTQTPSHQVTQMGQEVILRCVPISNHLYFYWYRQILGQKVEFLVSFYNNEISEKSEIFDDQFSVERPDGSNFTLKIRSTKLEDSAMYFCASQPLGQGNTGELFFGEGSRLTVL.

The rearrangement joins TRBV20-1 to TRBJ1-1; D is ambiguous. CDR1 is DFQATT, CDR2 SNEGSKA, per germline (reference sequence). The CDR3 has 11 residues. The V gene lost 5 bases and the J gene lost 4 bases, with 8 bases spanning the gap. Here the CDR3 reads CSARHGTEAFF. DNA of the CDR3: TGCAGTGCTCGTCACGGCACTGAAGCTTTCTTT.

The V gene is TRBV6-5, the J gene TRBJ2-7; tentatively, D is TRBD2 (7 bases). Germline CDR1 is MNHEY and CDR2 is SVGAGI. Trimming removed 2 bases from V and 5 bases from J, with 13 bases in between. CDR3 length: 14 amino acids. The CDR3 here is CASSYEGGSNEQYF. In DNA, the CDR3 is TGTGCCAGCAGTTACGAGGGGGGGTCCAACGAGCAGTACTTC.

The V call is TRBV11-3, the J call TRBJ2-7; D uncertain. The CDR3 consists of 13 residues. V was clipped by 1 base and J by 7 bases, with 11 bases between them. Germline CDR1 is SGHNT and CDR2 is YENEEA. In nucleotides, the CDR3 is TGTGCCAGCAGCTTAGGCGGCCGGCGGGAGCAGTACTTC. Protein product: CASSLGGRREQYF.

V and J are TRBV3-1 (or the pseudogene TRBV3-2) and TRBJ1-1; 7 bases match TRBD1. This CDR3 has 17 residues. Germline loops: CDR1 LGHDT, CDR2 YNNKEL (reference sequence). V gave up 3 bases and J gave up 7 bases; unmatched junction bases: 17. CDR3 in amino acids: CASSQGPTGTDDDEAFF. Here the CDR3 DNA reads TGTGCCAGCAGCCAGGGGCCCACCGGGACAGACGACGATGAAGCTTTCTTT.

The gene calls are TRBV5-1 and TRBJ2-3; TRBD2 agrees at 14 bases. The CDR3 contains 19 residues. Germline V gene sequence: CDR1 SGHRS, CDR2 YFSETQ. Trimming took 4 bases from V and 1 from J; bases not matched to a gene: 11. This chain's CDR3 is CASSQGGLAGGMGTDTQYF. CDR3 bases: TGCGCCAGCAGCCAAGGAGGACTAGCGGGGGGTATGGGCACAGATACGCAGTATTTT.

The chain has TRBV9 and TRBJ2-3, with D possibly TRBD2 on 6 matching bases. CDR3 length equals 16 residues. Germline V gene sequence: CDR1 SGDLS, CDR2 YYNGEE. V was clipped by 0 bases and J by 2 bases, with 13 bases between them. The CDR3 nucleotides are TGTGCCAGCAGCGTAGGGCTCGGGGGACTCACAGATACGCAGTATTTT. Protein product: CASSVGLGGLTDTQYF. The full variable domain, with the rest looked up from reference TRBV9 and TRBJ2-3, is DSGVTQTPKHLITATGQRVTLRCSPRSGDLSVYWYQQSLDQGLQFLIQYYNGEERAKGNILERFSAQQFPDLHSELNLSSLELGDSALYFCASSVGLGGLTDTQYFGPGTRLTVL.

This sequence joins TRBV18 and TRBJ2-1, with TRBD1 matching 8 bases. The CDR3 length is 14 residues. Germline lookup yields CDR1 KGHSH and CDR2 LQKENI. Trimming removed 5 bases from V and 7 bases from J; junction bases left unmatched: 7. The CDR3 DNA reads TGTGCCAGCTCATTTGGACAGGGTGGGAATGAGCAGTTCTTC. Translating it yields CASSFGQGGNEQFF.

This chain joins TRBV7-9 and TRBJ1-2; TRBD1 aligns across 11 bases. The CDR3 is 14 amino acids. With 6 bases clipped from V and 7 bases from J, the junction kept 7 bases outside the gene matches. CDR1 and CDR2 (germline): SEHNR, FQNEAQ (reference sequence). CDR3 DNA: TGTGCCAGCAGTCGAGGACAGGGGGCGCTTGGCTACACCTTC. Amino acid sequence: CASSRGQGALGYTF.

The V and J genes are TRBV19 and TRBJ2-7; perhaps TRBD1 as D (5 bases). Trimming stripped 3 bases from V and 3 bases from J, with 24 bases between. Looked up from germline, CDR1 is LNHDA and CDR2 is SQIVND (reference sequence). The CDR3 contains 18 residues. The CDR3 nucleotides are TGTGCCAGTAGTATGGGTCTCTTCGGCGACAGTGGGTACTACGAGCAGTACTTC. It specifies CASSMGLFGDSGYYEQYF.

CDR3 sequence: CASSFDRDTDTQYF. The CDR3 region has the DNA TGTGCCAGCAGCTTCGACAGAGACACAGATACGCAGTATTTT. This chain links TRBV11-3 with TRBJ2-3, with D tentatively TRBD1 (5 bases). Germline V gives CDR1 SGHNT, CDR2 YENEEA. Deletions cut 3 bases from V and 2 bases from J, with 9 bases between. This CDR3 contains 14 residues.

This clone was observed a single time. This chain links TRBV7-3 with TRBJ2-3, with TRBD2 matching 15 bases. CDR1 is SGHTA, CDR2 FQGTGA, per germline. The CDR3 runs 16 residues. V shed 5 bases and J 3 bases; nucleotides not matched to a gene: 3. The chain's CDR3 is CASSPGLAGGTDTQYF. The CDR3 DNA is TGTGCCAGCAGCCCGGGACTAGCGGGGGGTACAGATACGCAGTATTTT.

The chain joins TRBV6-6 to TRBJ1-1, with a weak D call TRBD1 (6 bases). Trimming took off 2 bases at V and 7 bases at J, with 14 bases between the two ends. Germline V CDR1 and CDR2: MNHNY, SVGAGI (reference sequence). The CDR3 is 14 amino acids. In DNA, the CDR3 is TGTGCCAGCAGTTACCCGGGGGGCGGCGGTGAAGCTTTCTTT. Amino acid sequence: CASSYPGGGGEAFF.

This clone was counted a single time. The chain uses TRBV6-1 and TRBJ2-1, with 9 bases lining up with TRBD2. Germline loops: CDR1 MNHNS, CDR2 SASEGT. This CDR3 contains 16 residues. The J segment lost 4 bases and the V segment lost 4 bases, leaving 8 bases of the junction unmatched. CDR3: CASSAPAGGTYNEQFF. The DNA of the CDR3 is TGTGCCAGCAGTGCCCCAGCGGGGGGAACATACAATGAGCAGTTCTTC.

J is TRBJ1-4 and V is TRBV6-6; possible D gene TRBD1, 5 bases. Germline CDR1 reads MNHNY; CDR2 reads SVGAGI (reference sequence). V lost 7 bases, J lost 3 bases, and 12 bases lay in between. The CDR3 extends over 14 amino acids. The CDR3 DNA reads TGTGCCAGCAAATCCAGGGCTGCTAATGAAAAACTGTTTTTT. Translating it yields CASKSRAANEKLFF.